The sequence of this TCR beta chain was determined in a study of cytomegalovirus exposure and HLA in healthy donors. The PCR was carried out with 60 Vbeta primers and 13 Jbeta primers. Sequenced by immunoSEQ multiplex PCR; TCRdb stores in-frame clones only, minus some. Its clone listing holds fewer than 85,000 clones. Germline V gene lookup returns CDR1 GTSNPN and CDR2 SVGIG (reference sequence). This CDR3 contains 15 residues. V was shortened by 0 bases and J by 2 bases, with 11 bases between the two germline ends. This TCR was recovered from a woman in her 40s in good health and CMV-seropositive. The gene calls are TRBV30 and TRBJ1-5; no definite D call. Sequencing used PBMCs. The CDR3 reads CAWSVGPGGNQPQHF. The CDR3 DNA sequence: TGTGCCTGGAGTGTAGGGCCGGGAGGCAATCAGCCCCAGCATTTT.